The 8 T cell receptor beta chains presented below share a single source sample, sequenced in a study of T cell responses to AZD1222 COVID-19 vaccine. Assay used: immunoSEQ multiplex PCR; TCRdb lists only in-frame clones, some missing. The table records 140,000 to 150,000 clones, 90% to 95% of them present only once. Sample: peripheral blood, taken after recovery from COVID-19. These receptors originate from an adult who had recovered from COVID-19.

The gene calls are TRBV5-1 and TRBJ2-7; 9 nucleotides match TRBD1. Germline-derived CDR1 and CDR2 are SGHRS and YFSETQ. The CDR3 length is 19 residues. V gave up 4 bases and J gave up 0 bases; unmatched junction bases: 17. In DNA form, the CDR3 reads TGCGCCAGCAGCCCATTTGGGGGCCGGACAGGGGCATTCTCCTACGAGCAGTACTTC. Its protein product is CASSPFGGRTGAFSYEQYF.

This clone was seen only once. V and J are TRBV7-9 and TRBJ2-1; perhaps TRBD1 as D (6 bases). The CDR3 is 17 amino acids. Deletions cut 3 bases from V and 1 base from J, with 16 bases between. CDR1 and CDR2 (germline): SEHNR, FQNEAQ (reference sequence). CDR3 DNA sequence: TGTGCCAGCAGCTTCGCGCTCCAGGGGTTGTCCTACAATGAGCAGTTCTTC. Translated: CASSFALQGLSYNEQFF.

V gene TRBV3-1 (or the pseudogene TRBV3-2) combines with J gene TRBJ2-2; D may correspond to TRBD1 or TRBD2 (5 bases each). This CDR3 is 17 amino acids long. CDR1 is LGHDT and CDR2 is YNNKEL in the germline V gene (reference sequence). V was shortened by 0 bases and J by 6 bases, with 17 bases between the two germline ends. The CDR3 loop reads CASSQDSGLAGSGELFF. The CDR3 DNA follows: TGTGCCAGCAGCCAAGATTCGGGGCTAGCAGGATCCGGGGAGCTGTTTTTT.

Written as DNA, the CDR3 is TGCGCCAGCAGCTCTCGGGGTTGGGGGAGCACAGATACGCAGTATTTT. Translation: CASSSRGWGSTDTQYF. The gene calls are TRBV5-1 and TRBJ2-3; D could derive from TRBD1 or TRBD2 (5 bases each). Germline V gene sequence: CDR1 SGHRS, CDR2 YFSETQ. CDR3 length: 16 residues. V gave up 3 bases and J gave up 0 bases, with 14 bases separating them. Using reference TRBV5-1 and TRBJ2-3 for the parts outside the CDR3, the full variable domain is KAGVTQTPRYLIKTRGQQVTLSCSPISGHRSVSWYQQTPGQGLQFLFEYFSETQRNKGNFPGRFSGRQFSNSRSEMNVSTLELGDSALYLCASSSRGWGSTDTQYFGPGTRLTVL.

The gene calls are TRBV11-2 and TRBJ2-5; 8 bases map to TRBD2. The CDR3 has 16 residues. V dropped 4 bases and J dropped 2; count of bases not matched to a gene: 9. The germline V gene encodes CDR1 SGHAT and CDR2 FQNNGV. CDR3 region: CASSSRGGGRQETQYF. In DNA form, the CDR3 reads TGTGCCAGCAGCTCCCGGGGGGGCGGTCGGCAAGAGACCCAGTACTTC.

This clone has just one count. The genes are TRBV3-1 (or the pseudogene TRBV3-2) and TRBJ1-6; perhaps TRBD1 as D (6 bases). Germline CDR1 is LGHDT and CDR2 is YNNKEL (reference sequence). Deletions cut 0 bases from V and 7 bases from J, with 10 bases between. The CDR3 loop spans 15 amino acids. In DNA, the CDR3 is TGTGCCAGCAGCCAAGATAATGGACAGAATTCACCCCTCCACTTT. Amino acid sequence: CASSQDNGQNSPLHF.

The V and J genes are TRBV2 and TRBJ2-1; TRBD1 matches at 9 bases. J lost 8 bases, V lost 6 bases, and 8 bases had no gene match. The CDR3 extends over 14 amino acids. Germline-derived CDR1 and CDR2 are SNHLY and FYNNEI. The CDR3 DNA follows: TGTGCCAGCAGCCGGGACAGGGCAAAAGATGAGCAGTTCTTC. This codes for CASSRDRAKDEQFF. Drawing the rest from reference TRBV2 and TRBJ2-1, the complete variable domain is EPEVTQTPSHQVTQMGQEVILRCVPISNHLYFYWYRQILGQKVEFLVSFYNNEISEKSEIFDDQFSVERPDGSNFTLKIRSTKLEDSAMYFCASSRDRAKDEQFFGPGTRLTVL.

The V gene is TRBV5-1, the J gene TRBJ1-1, with 11 bases matching TRBD1. Germline values: CDR1 SGHRS, CDR2 YFSETQ. The CDR3 covers 17 residues. With 6 bases clipped from V and 1 base from J, the junction kept 11 bases outside the gene matches. The CDR3 nucleotides read TGCGCCAGCAATCCCAGGACAGGGGGCAACAAGAACACTGAAGCTTTCTTT. This translates into CASNPRTGGNKNTEAFF.